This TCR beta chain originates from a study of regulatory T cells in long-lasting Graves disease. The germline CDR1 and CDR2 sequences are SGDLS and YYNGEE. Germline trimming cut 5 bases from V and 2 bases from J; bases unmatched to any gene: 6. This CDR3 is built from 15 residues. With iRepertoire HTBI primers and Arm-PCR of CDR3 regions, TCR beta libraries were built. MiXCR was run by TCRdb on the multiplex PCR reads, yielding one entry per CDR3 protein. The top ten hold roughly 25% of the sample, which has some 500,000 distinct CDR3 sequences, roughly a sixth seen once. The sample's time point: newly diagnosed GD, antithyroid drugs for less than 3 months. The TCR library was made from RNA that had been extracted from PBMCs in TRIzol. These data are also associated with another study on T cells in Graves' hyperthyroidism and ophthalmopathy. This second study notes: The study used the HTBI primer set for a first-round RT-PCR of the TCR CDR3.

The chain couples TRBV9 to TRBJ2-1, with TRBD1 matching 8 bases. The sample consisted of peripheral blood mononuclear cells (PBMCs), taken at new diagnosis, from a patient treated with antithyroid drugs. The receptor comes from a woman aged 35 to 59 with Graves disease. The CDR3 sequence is CASSLTGAAYNEQFF. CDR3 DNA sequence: TGTGCCAGCAGTTTGACAGGGGCAGCCTACAATGAGCAGTTCTTC.